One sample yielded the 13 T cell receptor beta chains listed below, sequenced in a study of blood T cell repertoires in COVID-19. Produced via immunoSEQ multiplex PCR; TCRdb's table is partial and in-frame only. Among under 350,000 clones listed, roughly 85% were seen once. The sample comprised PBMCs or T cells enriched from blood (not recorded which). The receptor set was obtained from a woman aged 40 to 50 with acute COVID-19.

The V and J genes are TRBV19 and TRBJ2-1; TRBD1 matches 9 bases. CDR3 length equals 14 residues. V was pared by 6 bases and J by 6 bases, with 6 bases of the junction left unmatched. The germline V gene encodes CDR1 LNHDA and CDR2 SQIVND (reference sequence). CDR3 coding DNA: TGTGCCAGTAGCCGGGACAGGGCATTCAATGAGCAGTTCTTC. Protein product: CASSRDRAFNEQFF.

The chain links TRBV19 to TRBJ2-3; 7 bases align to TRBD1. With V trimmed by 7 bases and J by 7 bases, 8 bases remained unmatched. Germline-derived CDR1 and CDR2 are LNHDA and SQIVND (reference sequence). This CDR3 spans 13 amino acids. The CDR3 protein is CASTPEGQHTQYF. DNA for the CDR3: TGTGCCAGTACGCCCGAGGGACAGCATACGCAGTATTTT.

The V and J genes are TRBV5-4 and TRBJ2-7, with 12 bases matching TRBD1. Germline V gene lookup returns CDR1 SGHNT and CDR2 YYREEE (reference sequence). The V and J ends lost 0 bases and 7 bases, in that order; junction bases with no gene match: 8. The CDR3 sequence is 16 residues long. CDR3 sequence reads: CASSLDPGQGAKEQYF. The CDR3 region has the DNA TGTGCCAGCAGCTTGGATCCGGGACAGGGGGCTAAGGAGCAGTACTTC.

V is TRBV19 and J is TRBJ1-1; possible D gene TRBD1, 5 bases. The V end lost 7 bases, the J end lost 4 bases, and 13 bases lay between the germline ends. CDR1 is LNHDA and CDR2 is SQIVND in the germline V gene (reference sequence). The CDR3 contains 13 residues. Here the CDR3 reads CASNAGLGTEAFF. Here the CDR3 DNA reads TGTGCCAGTAACGCAGGGTTGGGCACTGAAGCTTTCTTT.

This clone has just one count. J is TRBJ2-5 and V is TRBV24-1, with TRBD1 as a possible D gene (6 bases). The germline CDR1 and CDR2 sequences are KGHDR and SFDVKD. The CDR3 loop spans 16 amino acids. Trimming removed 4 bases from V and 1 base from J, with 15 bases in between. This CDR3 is CATSEPKQGTQETQYF. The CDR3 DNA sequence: TGTGCCACCAGTGAACCTAAACAGGGCACCCAAGAGACCCAGTACTTC.

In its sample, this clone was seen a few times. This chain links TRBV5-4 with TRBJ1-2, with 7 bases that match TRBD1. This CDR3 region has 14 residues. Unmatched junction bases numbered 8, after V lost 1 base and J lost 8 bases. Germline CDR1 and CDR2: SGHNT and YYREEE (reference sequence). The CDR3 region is CASSLFLGGQGYTF. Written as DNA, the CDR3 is TGTGCCAGCAGCTTGTTCTTAGGGGGCCAGGGCTACACCTTC.

The CDR3 DNA reads as TGTGCCAGCAGTGCCGGGACAGAAGTTAATTCACCCCTCCACTTT. Translating it yields CASSAGTEVNSPLHF. The V call is TRBV2, the J call TRBJ1-6; TRBD1 matches 7 bases. Per the germline V gene, CDR1 is SNHLY and CDR2 is FYNNEI. The CDR3 extends over 15 amino acids. Trimming removed 4 bases from V and 6 bases from J; junction bases left unmatched: 6.

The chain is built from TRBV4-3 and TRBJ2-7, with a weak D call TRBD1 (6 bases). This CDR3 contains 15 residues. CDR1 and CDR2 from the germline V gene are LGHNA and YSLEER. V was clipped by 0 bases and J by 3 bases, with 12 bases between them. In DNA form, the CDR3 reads TGCGCCAGCAGCCAAGAGGAGAAGGGGGTCTACGAGCAGTACTTC. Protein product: CASSQEEKGVYEQYF.

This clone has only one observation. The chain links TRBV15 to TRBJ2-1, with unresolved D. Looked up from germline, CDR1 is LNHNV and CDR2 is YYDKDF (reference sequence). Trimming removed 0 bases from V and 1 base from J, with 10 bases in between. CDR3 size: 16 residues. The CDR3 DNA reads TGTGCCACCAGCAGAGATCCTGGCGGATCCTACAATGAGCAGTTCTTC. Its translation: CATSRDPGGSYNEQFF.

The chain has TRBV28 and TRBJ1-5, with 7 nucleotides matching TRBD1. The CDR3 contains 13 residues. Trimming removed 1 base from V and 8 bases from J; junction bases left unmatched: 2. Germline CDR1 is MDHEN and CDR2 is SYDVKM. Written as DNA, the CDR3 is TGTGCCAGCAGTTTATTCAGGGGGAAGCCCCAGCATTTT. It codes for CASSLFRGKPQHF.

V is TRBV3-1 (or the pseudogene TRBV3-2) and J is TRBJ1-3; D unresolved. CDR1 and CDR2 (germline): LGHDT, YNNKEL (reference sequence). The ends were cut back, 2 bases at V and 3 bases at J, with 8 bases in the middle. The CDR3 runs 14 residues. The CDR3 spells CASSQKGGGNTIYF. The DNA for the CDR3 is TGTGCCAGCAGCCAAAAGGGAGGTGGAAACACCATATATTTT.

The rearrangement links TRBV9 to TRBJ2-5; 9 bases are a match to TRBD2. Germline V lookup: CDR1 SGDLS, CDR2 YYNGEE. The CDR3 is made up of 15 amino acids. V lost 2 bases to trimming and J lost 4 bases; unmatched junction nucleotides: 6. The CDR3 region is CASSVGGRGPETQYF. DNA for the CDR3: TGTGCCAGCAGCGTCGGCGGGAGGGGCCCAGAGACCCAGTACTTC. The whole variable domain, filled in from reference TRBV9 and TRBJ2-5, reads DSGVTQTPKHLITATGQRVTLRCSPRSGDLSVYWYQQSLDQGLQFLIQYYNGEERAKGNILERFSAQQFPDLHSELNLSSLELGDSALYFCASSVGGRGPETQYFGPGTRLLVL.

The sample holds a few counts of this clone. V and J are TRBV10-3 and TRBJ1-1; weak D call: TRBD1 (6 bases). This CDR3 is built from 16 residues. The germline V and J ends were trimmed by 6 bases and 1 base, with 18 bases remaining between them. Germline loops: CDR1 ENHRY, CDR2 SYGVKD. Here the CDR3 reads CAISAGAGMGNTEAFF. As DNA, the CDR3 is TGTGCCATCAGCGCAGGGGCGGGTATGGGGAACACTGAAGCTTTCTTT.